What follows describes a single T cell receptor (beta chain). Its specificity is unknown. This sample is part of a study of blood T cells in healthy people across ages. Findings of the study overall: Strong correlation linked observed beta diversity and percent naive T cells. It was not known whether donors were CMV positive (a possible confounder of expanded clonotype changes).

Primers used in a second PCR of roughly 6 to 11 cycles were a sample-barcoded 5' primer and a J-beta primer mix. Each cDNA molecule received a tag from a template-switch adaptor that had 12 random nucleotides. TCRdb redid the calling of the 5' RACE reads with MiXCR, one entry per CDR3 protein. The table has some 780,000 distinct CDR3 sequences, about 61% seen once; the top ten hold roughly 24%. The CDR3 spans 16 residues. CDR1 SGHTA and CDR2 FQGTGA come from the germline V gene. Trimming pared 3 bases from V and 4 bases from J, leaving 18 bases between. Source material: blood. The clonotype originates from a middle-aged man in good health. This chain links TRBV7-3 with TRBJ1-2; weak D call: TRBD1 (6 bases). CDR3 residues: CASSFSGRRTVYGYTF. DNA of the CDR3: TGTGCCAGCAGCTTTAGCGGGAGGAGGACAGTCTATGGCTACACCTTC.